This T cell receptor beta chain was observed in a study of blood T cell repertoires in COVID-19. Looking at the study overall: Donors in the United States, Italy and Spain gave samples during acute or convalescent COVID-19.

Per the study methods: Nucleated cell number was recorded as an estimate derived from reference gene primer amplification. Only in-frame clones appear in the TCRdb table, and some are missing; sequencing was by immunoSEQ multiplex PCR. V and J calls and clone size are given by that table; D and trimming were obtained from the DNA. The table records around 300,000 clones, approximately 91% of them present only once. Patients at the Seattle site were enrolled during active infection and followed longitudinally. The sequenced sample was peripheral blood. This sequence was found in a young woman with COVID-19, enrolled during active disease.

Here the CDR3 reads CASSSTGTGVKYTEAFF. As DNA, the CDR3 is TGTGCCAGTAGTTCAACCGGGACAGGGGTAAAGTATACTGAAGCTTTCTTT. The rearrangement links TRBV19 to TRBJ1-1, with 10 bases aligning to TRBD1. V lost 5 bases to trimming and J lost 5 bases; unmatched junction nucleotides: 14. The V gene's germline CDR1 is LNHDA and CDR2 SQIVND (reference sequence). The CDR3 contains 17 residues.